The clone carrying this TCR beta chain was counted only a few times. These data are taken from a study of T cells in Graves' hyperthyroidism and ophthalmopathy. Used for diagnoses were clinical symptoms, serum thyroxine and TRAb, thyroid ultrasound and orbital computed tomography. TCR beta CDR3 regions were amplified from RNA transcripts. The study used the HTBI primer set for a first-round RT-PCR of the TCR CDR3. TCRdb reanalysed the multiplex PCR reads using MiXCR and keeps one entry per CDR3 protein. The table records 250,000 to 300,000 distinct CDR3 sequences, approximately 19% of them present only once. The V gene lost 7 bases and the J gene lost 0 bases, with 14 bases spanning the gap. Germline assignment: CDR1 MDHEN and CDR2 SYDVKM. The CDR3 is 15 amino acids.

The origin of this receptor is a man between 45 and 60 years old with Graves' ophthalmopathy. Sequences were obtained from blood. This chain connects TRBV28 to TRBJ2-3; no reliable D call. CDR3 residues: CASTRTPDSTDTQYF. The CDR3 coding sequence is TGTGCCAGCACCCGGACCCCCGATAGCACAGATACGCAGTATTTT.